The 23 T cell receptor beta chains below all came from one sample that was sequenced in a study of blood T cells in healthy people across ages. For the second PCR, which ran for about 7 to 11 cycles, a sample-barcoded 5' primer and a J-beta primer mix were used. TCRdb redid the calling of the 5' RACE reads with MiXCR, one entry per CDR3 protein. Among about 1.5 million distinct CDR3 sequences, roughly 40% were seen once, and the ten largest hold under 8%. The sequencing input was blood. These receptors originate from a woman aged 18-29 years in good health.

For this clonotype: An end of the junction does not agree with germline; a read error may underlie this. The rearrangement links TRBV24-1 to TRBJ2-5, with TRBD1 matching 8 bases. Per the germline V gene, CDR1 is KGHDR and CDR2 is SFDVKD. This CDR3 region has 16 residues. The CDR3 spells CATSDPRTGWGETQNF. For the CDR3, the DNA is TGTGCCACCAGTGATCCGCGGACAGGGTGGGGAGAGACCCAGAACTTC.

Worth noting for this clonotype: Sequence at one end of the junction differs from germline and may be a read error. V usage is TRBV4-1 and J usage is TRBJ2-1; D gene ambiguous. CDR1 is MGHRA, CDR2 YSYEKL, per germline. The CDR3 spans 11 residues. CDR3 DNA sequence: TGCGTCAGCAGCCAATTTAAAGAGCAGTTCTTC. Amino acid sequence: CVSSQFKEQFF.

This clonotype was picked up a small number of times. The CDR3, as DNA: TGTGCCAGCAGTTTATTCGGGAATAGCAATCAGCCCCAGCATTTT. This encodes CASSLFGNSNQPQHF. The V call is TRBV27, the J call TRBJ1-5; no firm D call. The length of the CDR3 is 15 residues. Germline CDR1 and CDR2: MNHEY and SMNVEV (reference sequence). Deletions cut 1 base from V and 0 bases from J, with 7 bases between.

This clonotype was counted a few times. This chain joins TRBV4-1 and TRBJ1-3, with D possibly matching TRBD1 (5 bases). CDR3 length equals 15 residues. CDR1 and CDR2 from the germline V gene are MGHRA and YSYEKL. Between the trimmed V and J ends, which lost 4 bases and 0 bases, there was a span of 10 bases. This CDR3 reads CASSRPTDSGNTIYF. The CDR3, as DNA: TGCGCCAGCAGCCGACCGACAGACTCTGGAAACACCATATATTTT.

V usage is TRBV20-1 and J usage is TRBJ1-5; D not certain. Trimming took off 3 bases at V and 0 bases at J, with 9 bases between the two ends. CDR3 length: 14 residues. The germline V gene encodes CDR1 DFQATT and CDR2 SNEGSKA (reference sequence). The CDR3 DNA follows: TGCAGTGCTAGTGACCGTTTTAGCAATCAGCCCCAGCATTTT. Protein product: CSASDRFSNQPQHF.

The V call is TRBV11-2, the J call TRBJ2-1; TRBD2 aligns across 14 bases. The CDR3 runs to 14 residues. Germline V gene data show CDR1 as SGHAT and CDR2 as FQNNGV. V was pared by 5 bases and J by 15 bases, with 9 bases of the junction left unmatched. CDR3 DNA sequence: TGTGCCAGCAGCCCCGGGACTAGCGGGGGCCAAGGGTTCTTC. It specifies CASSPGTSGGQGFF.

The gene calls are TRBV10-1 and TRBJ2-4; the D gene is possibly TRBD1 (5 bases). The length of the CDR3 is 13 residues. V gave up 0 bases and J gave up 13 bases, with 13 bases separating them. Germline V gives CDR1 WNHNN, CDR2 SYGVQD (reference sequence). The CDR3 bases are TGCGCCAGCAGTGAGTCCGGACGACAGAAGCAGTACTTC. Translated, it gives CASSESGRQKQYF.

CDR3 sequence (DNA): TGCAGTGCTAGGGACTACGGCCCGGGCACGCAGTATTTT. Protein: CSARDYGPGTQYF. The rearrangement uses TRBV20-1 and TRBJ2-3; weak D call: TRBD2 (6 bases). The CDR3 totals 13 residues. The germline gives CDR1 DFQATT, CDR2 SNEGSKA (reference sequence). V lost 3 bases to trimming and J lost 9 bases, with 16 bases between them.

V and J are TRBV6-5 and TRBJ2-7, with D perhaps given as TRBD1 or TRBD2 (5 bases each). The DNA matches TRBJ2-5 better at its end, which makes the J call doubtful. CDR1 is MNHEY, CDR2 SVGAGI, per germline. This CDR3 has 12 amino acids. Here the CDR3 reads CASEDGTETQYF. The CDR3 DNA follows: TGTGCCAGCGAAGATGGGACAGAGACCCAGTACTTC.

To note about this clonotype: A much bigger clone sits one base away, suggesting this may be a read error. The rearrangement uses TRBV7-2 and TRBJ2-5, with D uncertain. Trimming removed 1 base from V and 11 bases from J, with 14 bases in between. The CDR3 contains 13 residues. CDR1 SGHTA and CDR2 FQGNSA come from the germline V gene. CDR3 residues: CASSLELDNEQYF. The CDR3 DNA is TGTGCCAGCAGCTTAGAACTCGACAATGAGCAGTACTTC.

This sequence joins TRBV20-1 and TRBJ2-1, with D hard to call. CDR1 and CDR2 (germline): DFQATT, SNEGSKA (reference sequence). There are 13 residues in the CDR3. V was clipped by 5 bases and J by 9 bases, with 17 bases between them. This CDR3 reads CSAPPFPGSEQFF. CDR3 sequence (DNA): TGCAGTGCTCCCCCCTTTCCGGGCAGTGAGCAGTTCTTC.

The rearrangement uses TRBV20-1 and TRBJ2-7; 8 nucleotides agree with TRBD2. Germline CDR1 and CDR2: DFQATT and SNEGSKA (reference sequence). Trimming cost V 0 bases and J 0 bases; bases outside gene matches: 13. The CDR3 covers 18 residues. For the CDR3, the DNA is TGCAGTGCTAGAGATCCTCAAGGGACTAGATATGGCTCCTACGAGCAGTACTTC. Protein product: CSARDPQGTRYGSYEQYF.

The chain employs TRBV20-1 and TRBJ2-7, with 7 bases fitting TRBD2. This CDR3 is built from 10 residues. Germline CDR1 is DFQATT and CDR2 is SNEGSKA (reference sequence). Germline trimming cut 5 bases from V and 6 bases from J; bases unmatched to any gene: 1. CDR3 amino acids: CSAERGEQYF. Here the CDR3 DNA reads TGCAGTGCTGAGCGGGGCGAGCAGTACTTC.

In regard to this clonotype: Germline and junction disagree at one end, which may indicate a read error. The chain joins TRBV5-1 to TRBJ2-3; D possibly uses TRBD1 or TRBD2 (5 bases each). Per the germline V gene, CDR1 is SGHRS and CDR2 is YFSETQ. This CDR3 spans 14 amino acids. As DNA, the CDR3 is TGCGCCAGCAGCCTACGGGACCGTGCAGATACGCGGTATTTT. It yields the protein CASSLRDRADTRYF. The entire variable domain, with the rest obtained from reference TRBV5-1 and TRBJ2-3, is as follows: KAGVTQTPRYLIKTRGQQVTLSCSPISGHRSVSWYQQTPGQGLQFLFEYFSETQRNKGNFPGRFSGRQFSNSRSEMNVSTLELGDSALYLCASSLRDRADTRYFGPGTRLTVL.

This clonotype was seen a handful of times. The gene calls are TRBV20-1 and TRBJ2-5; D is possibly TRBD2 (5 bases). Germline V gene data show CDR1 as DFQATT and CDR2 as SNEGSKA (reference sequence). V dropped 0 bases and J dropped 4 bases, with 12 bases sitting between them. This CDR3 comprises 14 residues. This CDR3 reads CSARDEGTGETQYF. The CDR3 DNA reads TGCAGTGCTAGAGATGAGGGTACCGGAGAGACCCAGTACTTC.

This clonotype turned up a few times. The chain carries TRBV7-2 and TRBJ2-3; the D gene is possibly TRBD2 (5 bases). V was cut by 6 bases and J by 6 bases, with 13 bases left in between. In germline, CDR1 is SGHTA, CDR2 FQGNSA. The CDR3 runs 13 residues. CDR3 sequence: CASRTTSSDTQYF. For the CDR3, the DNA is TGTGCCAGCAGGACCACTAGTTCCGATACGCAGTATTTT.

The V gene is TRBV25-1, the J gene TRBJ2-1, with 11 bases aligning to TRBD2. Trimming cost V 5 bases and J 0 bases; bases outside gene matches: 18. The CDR3 is made up of 21 amino acids. Germline V gene sequence: CDR1 MGHDK, CDR2 SYGVNS. DNA for the CDR3: TGTGCCAGCAGTAATCCTACCGGAGGGACTAGCGGAAAAATCTCCTACAATGAGCAGTTCTTC. Protein product: CASSNPTGGTSGKISYNEQFF.

The V call is TRBV27, the J call TRBJ2-3; 16 nucleotides agree with TRBD2. V gave up 6 bases and J gave up 2 bases; unmatched junction bases: 5. The germline CDR1 and CDR2 sequences are MNHEY and SMNVEV (reference sequence). This CDR3 is 17 amino acids long. CDR3 region: CASSSGTSGGATDTQYF. In DNA form, the CDR3 reads TGTGCCAGCAGCTCCGGGACTAGCGGGGGGGCCACAGATACGCAGTATTTT.

This clonotype was seen once. At one end the junction does not follow the germline gene, possibly because of a read error. The chain recombines TRBV12-5 with TRBJ2-3, with D perhaps TRBD2 (6 bases). This CDR3 region has 17 residues. Germline loops: CDR1 LGHNT, CDR2 FRNRAP. The CDR3 reads CASGFHPSGGNSDTQYF. Here the CDR3 DNA reads TGCGCTAGTGGTTTCCATCCCTCGGGCGGGAATTCAGATACGCAGTATTTT.

The rearrangement joins TRBV24-1 to TRBJ2-2; TRBD2 matches 13 bases. The CDR3 totals 17 residues. V gave up 4 bases and J gave up 4 bases; unmatched junction bases: 5. Germline loops: CDR1 KGHDR, CDR2 SFDVKD. The CDR3 coding sequence is TGTGCCACCAGTGACGCAGGGACTAGCGGGATCACCGGGGAGCTGTTTTTT. Translation gives CATSDAGTSGITGELFF.

V gene TRBV27 combines with J gene TRBJ2-7, with TRBD1 matching over 7 bases. The CDR3 sequence is 14 residues long. V gave up 5 bases and J gave up 3 bases; unmatched junction bases: 7. The V gene's germline CDR1 is MNHEY and CDR2 SMNVEV (reference sequence). The CDR3 reads CASSHRQGYYEQYF. The CDR3 nucleotides read TGTGCCAGCAGTCACAGACAGGGTTACTACGAGCAGTACTTC.

This clonotype was detected only a few times. The chain couples TRBV12-3 or TRBV12-4 to TRBJ1-3, with TRBD1 matching 9 bases. V lost 6 bases, J lost 4 bases, and 4 bases stayed unmatched. This CDR3 is 14 amino acids long. CDR3 region: CASRYRGRGNTIYF. CDR3 bases: TGTGCCAGCAGGTACAGGGGGCGCGGAAACACCATATATTTT.

This clonotype was recorded a few times. The chain has TRBV5-1 and TRBJ2-7; D is unresolved. The CDR3 consists of 15 residues. The germline V gene encodes CDR1 SGHRS and CDR2 YFSETQ. Trimming removed 4 bases from V and 7 bases from J, with 21 bases in between. CDR3 amino acids: CASSLAQNTYNEQYF. CDR3 coding DNA: TGCGCCAGCAGCCTCGCACAGAATACCTACAATGAGCAGTACTTC.